The entry that follows covers one TCR beta chain sequence. What it recognizes is unknown. Amplification used 60 Vbeta primers and 13 Jbeta primers. This table comes from immunoSEQ multiplex PCR, and its TCRdb copy is limited to in-frame clones, with some not included. Seen here are about 140,000 clones, 80% to 85% observed once, and the top ten hold about 1.2%. This specimen belongs to a study of cytomegalovirus exposure and HLA in healthy donors. On the study more broadly: HLA-typed donors were the source of about 85 million unique TCRs held in an early data release. Study-wide results and caveats: Among the CMV-associated chains, three were confirmed in vitro as specific for CMV antigens. Cytomegalovirus-associated status was assigned to approximately 160 TCR beta chains. Per a prior analysis, the majority of TCR beta V segments were productive roughly 87% or roughly 30% of the time.

The trim removed 3 bases at V and 1 base at J, leaving 3 bases unmatched. There are 15 residues in the CDR3. Germline V lookup: CDR1 MNHEY, CDR2 SMNVEV (reference sequence). The origin of this receptor is a female donor in good health and CMV-seronegative. The specimen was PBMCs. The chain joins TRBV27 to TRBJ2-3; 8 bases agree with TRBD1. CDR3 sequence reads: CASSFKDRGTDTQYF. DNA for the CDR3: TGTGCCAGCAGTTTCAAGGACAGGGGCACAGATACGCAGTATTTT.